Listed below are T cell receptor beta chains from one sample, sequenced in a study of Graves' ophthalmopathy and Graves' hyperthyroidism. In TCRdb, the multiplex PCR reads were re-called with MiXCR into one record per CDR3 protein. Seen here are some 410,000 distinct CDR3 sequences, 20% to 25% observed once, and the top ten hold around 3%. Input material: peripheral blood. Receptors originate from a woman aged 18-30 years with stable Graves' hyperthyroidism. CDR3s include the opening cysteine and the closing phenylalanine or tryptophan. D genes are given only for firm matches. Clone size is not always given. Where it is, it says once, few, many or a class for expanded clones.

v_call,j_call,d_call,clone_size,cdr3_aa,cdr3_nt
TRBV18,TRBJ2-4,TRBD2,few,CASSPGTATSGQNIQYF,TGTGCCAGCTCACCGGGGACAGCCACTAGCGGGCAAAACATTCAGTACTTC
TRBV6-2/TRBV6-3,TRBJ1-2,-,many,CASSTLGSSDGYTF,TGTGCCAGCAGTACTCTCGGGAGTAGCGATGGCTACACCTTC
TRBV6-1,TRBJ2-4,TRBD1,many,CASRTGFIQYF,TGTGCCAGCAGGACAGGGTTCATTCAGTACTTC
TRBV29-1,TRBJ2-7,-,-,CSVVEGSSYEQYF,TGCAGCGTTGTCGAGGGCAGTTCCTACGAGCAGTACTTC
TRBV20-1,TRBJ1-2,TRBD1,-,CSARGGFVPGQGEGYTF,TGCAGTGCTAGAGGGGGGTTTGTCCCGGGACAGGGGGAAGGCTACACCTTC
TRBV6-1,TRBJ1-1,-,-,CASSKVNTEAFF,TGTGCCAGCAGTAAGGTAAACACTGAAGCTTTCTTT
TRBV12-3/TRBV12-4,TRBJ2-5,TRBD2,many,CASSLRLAGDPRETQYF,TGTGCCAGCAGCCTTCGACTAGCGGGAGACCCAAGAGAGACCCAGTACTTC
TRBV5-1,TRBJ2-7,TRBD2,many,CASSYGLAGQSSYEQYF,TGCGCCAGCAGCTACGGACTAGCGGGACAAAGCTCCTACGAGCAGTACTTC
TRBV6-1,TRBJ1-2,-,many,CASSEKEGDFYGYTF,TGTGCCAGCAGTGAAAAGGAGGGAGACTTTTATGGCTACACCTTC
TRBV6-1,TRBJ1-2,-,many,CASLPGQLHSNYGYTF,TGTGCCAGCCTCCCCGGACAGCTTCATTCTAACTATGGCTACACCTTC
TRBV9,TRBJ1-2,TRBD1,many,CASSGWGTGAEDYGYTF,TGTGCCAGCAGCGGGTGGGGGACAGGGGCCGAAGACTATGGCTACACCTTC
TRBV7-1,TRBJ1-1,-,many,CASSSTLPWGVLSMNTEAFF,TGTGCCAGCAGCTCGACTTTACCCTGGGGGGTTCTCTCCATGAACACTGAAGCTTTCTTT
TRBV6-1,TRBJ1-1,TRBD1,-,CASSRGARGVHTEAFF,TGTGCCAGCAGCAGAGGGGCCAGGGGGGTTCACACTGAAGCTTTCTTT
TRBV4-2,TRBJ2-2,TRBD2,many,CASSPSPTSGREPGTGELFF,TGTGCCAGCAGCCCCTCCCCGACTAGCGGGAGGGAACCTGGCACCGGGGAGCTGTTTTTT
TRBV5-1,TRBJ1-1,-,-,CASSLEPLNTEPFF,TGCGCCAGCAGCTTGGAACCTCTGAACACTGAACCTTTCTTT
TRBV6-2/TRBV6-3,TRBJ1-1,-,few,CASSYSLGDTDAFF,TGTGCCAGCAGTTACAGTCTCGGAGACACTGATGCTTTCTTT
TRBV12-3/TRBV12-4,TRBJ2-5,TRBD2,-,CASSLTSGREMGFETQYF,TGTGCCAGCAGCCTGACTAGCGGGAGGGAAATGGGGTTTGAGACCCAGTACTTC
TRBV12-3/TRBV12-4,TRBJ1-3,-,many,CASTKKTQRNTIYF,TGTGCCAGCACCAAGAAGACACAAAGAAACACCATATATTTT
TRBV6-2/TRBV6-3,TRBJ2-7,-,many,CASRRTAAYEQYF,TGTGCCAGCAGGCGGACAGCCGCCTACGAGCAGTACTTC
TRBV20-1,TRBJ2-4,TRBD2,many,CSARDPSGRAGLMYF,TGCAGTGCTAGAGATCCAAGCGGGAGGGCCGGTTTAATGTACTTC
TRBV12-3/TRBV12-4,TRBJ2-4,-,many,CASSIPGENIQYF,TGTGCCAGCAGTATACCAGGGGAAAACATTCAGTACTTC
TRBV11-2,TRBJ2-2,TRBD2,-,CASSTRRASGTGELFF,TGTGCCAGCAGCACTAGACGCGCTAGCGGGACCGGGGAGCTGTTTTTT
TRBV5-5,TRBJ2-2,-,few,CASSFERRGLAGELFF,TGTGCCAGCAGCTTCGAACGTCGGGGGCTGGCCGGGGAGCTGTTTTTT
TRBV27,TRBJ2-5,-,-,CASSKQGNQDTQYF,TGTGCCAGCAGTAAACAGGGAAACCAAGACACCCAGTACTTC
TRBV7-9,TRBJ1-1,-,many,CASSLRGRDMNTEAFF,TGTGCCAGCAGCTTAAGGGGCAGGGACATGAACACTGAAGCTTTCTTT
TRBV7-3,TRBJ1-3,-,many,CASSLTGHHSGNTIYF,TGTGCCAGCAGCTTAACGGGACACCACTCTGGAAACACCATATATTTT
TRBV11-2,TRBJ2-5,TRBD2,many,CASSLVGTSGNQETQYF,TGTGCCAGCAGCTTAGTTGGGACTAGCGGAAATCAAGAGACCCAGTACTTC
TRBV20-1,TRBJ1-1,TRBD1,many,CSASQTGDRTEAFF,TGCAGTGCTTCGCAGACAGGGGACCGCACTGAAGCTTTCTTT
TRBV6-5,TRBJ1-5,-,many,CASSYSSGGYSNQPQHF,TGTGCCAGCAGTTACTCTTCGGGCGGGTATAGCAATCAGCCCCAGCATTTT
TRBV5-5,TRBJ2-7,TRBD2,-,CASSLAGLAGAGEQYF,TGTGCCAGCAGCTTGGCAGGGCTAGCGGGAGCGGGGGAGCAGTACTTC
TRBV5-8,TRBJ2-7,TRBD2,many,CASSPTSGRYYEQYF,TGTGCCAGCAGCCCGACTAGCGGGAGGTATTACGAGCAGTACTTC
TRBV28,TRBJ2-5,TRBD1,many,CASSLRDRDKTQYF,TGTGCCAGCAGTTTAAGAGACAGGGACAAGACCCAGTACTTC
TRBV12-3/TRBV12-4,TRBJ2-4,-,many,CASSLLGSAGIQYF,TGTGCCAGCAGTTTACTCGGGTCAGCAGGGATTCAGTACTTC
TRBV12-3/TRBV12-4,TRBJ1-1,-,many,CASRVFGTEAFF,TGTGCCAGCAGGGTCTTTGGCACTGAAGCTTTCTTT
TRBV9,TRBJ2-5,TRBD2,-,CASSAETSGRPQETQYF,TGTGCCAGCAGCGCCGAGACTAGCGGGAGACCCCAAGAGACCCAGTACTTC
TRBV20-1,TRBJ2-3,TRBD2,many,CSARGPWASGSTDTQYF,TGCAGTGCTAGAGGTCCTTGGGCTAGCGGTAGCACAGATACGCAGTATTTT
TRBV4-3,TRBJ2-7,-,-,CASSQDRAFYEQYF,TGCGCCAGCAGCCAAGATAGGGCGTTCTACGAGCAGTACTTC
TRBV12-5,TRBJ1-1,-,many,CASKGNTEAFF,TGTGCTAGTAAAGGGAACACTGAAGCTTTCTTT
TRBV7-9,TRBJ2-7,TRBD2,-,CASSRTSGVSYEQYF,TGTGCCAGCAGCCGGACTAGCGGGGTCTCCTACGAGCAGTACTTC
TRBV30,TRBJ2-1,-,few,CAWSVQREQFF,TGTGCCTGGAGTGTACAACGAGAGCAGTTCTTC
TRBV7-2,TRBJ2-2,TRBD1,few,CASSTGTGGAGELFF,TGTGCCAGCAGCACCGGGACAGGGGGCGCCGGGGAGCTGTTTTTT
TRBV30,TRBJ1-2,-,few,CAWSVGDTANYGYTF,TGTGCCTGGAGTGTAGGTGATACAGCCAACTATGGCTACACCTTC
TRBV4-1,TRBJ2-5,-,few,CASSQGIWGETQYF,TGCGCCAGCAGCCAAGGGATCTGGGGAGAGACCCAGTACTTC
TRBV12-3/TRBV12-4,TRBJ1-2,TRBD1,-,CASSSRTGRGYTF,TGTGCCAGCAGTTCCCGGACAGGGAGAGGCTACACCTTC
TRBV2,TRBJ2-5,TRBD2,many,CASSPTSGRETQYF,TGTGCCAGCAGTCCGACTAGCGGGAGAGAGACCCAGTACTTC
TRBV5-1,TRBJ2-7,TRBD1,-,CASSWTGQHYEQYF,TGCGCCAGCAGCTGGACGGGACAGCACTACGAGCAGTACTTC
TRBV19,TRBJ1-2,-,many,CASSGPDRDNYGYTF,TGTGCCAGTAGTGGGCCCGACCGGGACAACTATGGCTACACCTTC
TRBV18,TRBJ1-1,TRBD1,many,CASSSGQGATEAFF,TGTGCCAGCTCATCAGGACAGGGGGCCACTGAAGCTTTCTTT
TRBV28,TRBJ2-6,TRBD2,many,CASSIISGGKSGANVLTF,TGTGCCAGCAGTATCATAAGCGGGGGAAAATCTGGGGCCAACGTCCTGACTTTC
TRBV12-3/TRBV12-4,TRBJ2-6,-,-,CASSFYVGDSGANVLTF,TGTGCCAGCAGTTTTTATGTCGGAGACTCTGGGGCCAACGTCCTGACTTTC
TRBV7-2,TRBJ1-2,-,-,CASRDRIGGYTF,TGTGCCAGCAGAGATCGAATAGGGGGCTACACCTTC
TRBV11-2,TRBJ2-7,-,many,CASSLEGLPIPYEQYF,TGTGCCAGCAGCTTAGAGGGGCTACCCATTCCCTACGAGCAGTACTTC
TRBV5-6,TRBJ2-7,TRBD1,-,CASSLSVPARGRDERYF,TGTGCCAGCAGCTTGTCTGTCCCGGCCAGGGGGCGCGACGAGCGGTACTTC
TRBV25-1,TRBJ2-5,-,many,CASSEVLVSGPKETQYF,TGTGCCAGCAGTGAAGTTCTCGTCTCCGGACCGAAAGAGACCCAGTACTTC